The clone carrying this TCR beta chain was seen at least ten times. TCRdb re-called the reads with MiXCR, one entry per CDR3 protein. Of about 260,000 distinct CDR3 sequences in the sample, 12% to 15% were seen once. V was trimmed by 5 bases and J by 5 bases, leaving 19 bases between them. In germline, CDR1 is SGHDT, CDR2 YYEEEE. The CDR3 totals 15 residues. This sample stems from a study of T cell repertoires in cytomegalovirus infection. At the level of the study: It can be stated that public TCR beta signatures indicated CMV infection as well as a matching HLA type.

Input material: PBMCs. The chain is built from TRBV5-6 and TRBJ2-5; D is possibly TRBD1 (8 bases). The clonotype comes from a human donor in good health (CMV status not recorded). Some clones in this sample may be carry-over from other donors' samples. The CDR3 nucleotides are TGTGCCAGCAGTTTCGACAGGGGAGGGGAGGAGACCCAGTACTTC. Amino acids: CASSFDRGGEETQYF.